This T cell receptor beta chain was sequenced in a study of identifying expanded T cells in peripheral blood. General study results and limits: Differentially abundant clones: around 1.2 between replicates, about 15 at roughly 2 weeks, over 18 at four.

Healthy donors had no documented immune events, such as infections, while sampled. TCRdb's table, derived via immunoSEQ multiplex PCR, lists solely in-frame clones and lacks some. The repertoire has over 75,000 clones, around 88% of them found once; the top ten carry roughly 4.2%. There are 15 residues in the CDR3. Germline trimming cut 6 bases from V and 0 bases from J; bases unmatched to any gene: 3. The germline V gene has CDR1 LNHDA and CDR2 SQIVND (reference sequence). To note about this clone: The antigen remains undetermined.

The J gene is TRBJ2-2, the V gene TRBV19; TRBD1 matches 8 bases. Specimen: blood. The sequence was obtained from a person aged 18 to 75 in good health. The CDR3 sequence: CASRGGQANTGELFF. CDR3 coding DNA: TGTGCCAGTAGGGGGGGACAGGCGAACACCGGGGAGCTGTTTTTT. The variable domain in full, with the rest retrieved from reference TRBV19 and TRBJ2-2, is DGGITQSPKYLFRKEGQNVTLSCEQNLNHDAMYWYRQDPGQGLRLIYYSQIVNDFQKGDIAEGYSVSREKKESFPLTVTSAQKNPTAFYLCASRGGQANTGELFFGEGSRLTVL.